A selection of T cell receptor beta chains follows, all from one sample in a study of blood T cell repertoires in COVID-19. Measured with immunoSEQ multiplex PCR; TCRdb has only the in-frame clones, and not every one. This sample has around 250,000 clones, with around 84% found just once. Sequenced sample: PBMCs or T cells enriched from blood (not recorded which). These receptors came from a man aged 25 to 40 with acute COVID-19. Both conserved end residues are part of each CDR3. D genes are given only for firm matches. Only some rows state a clone size, as once, few, many or a class for expanded clones.

CASSLATGVAKNIQYF TGCGCCAGCAGCTTGGCCACAGGGGTAGCCAAAAACATTCAGTACTTC . TRBJ2-4 TRBV5-1 TRBD1
CASSLTGGQKLFF TGTGCCAGCAGCTTGACAGGGGGCCAAAAACTGTTTTTT once TRBJ1-4 TRBV5-4 TRBD1
CATSNSDSGANVLTF TGTGCCACCAGCAATTCAGACTCTGGGGCCAACGTCCTGACTTTC many TRBJ2-6 TRBV15 .
CASSQLGQGAETQYF TGTGCCAGCAGCCAACTTGGACAGGGGGCGGAGACCCAGTACTTC . TRBJ2-5 TRBV3-1/TRBV3-2 TRBD1
CASSPGHRTEAFF TGTGCCAGCAGCCCGGGACATCGGACTGAAGCTTTCTTT . TRBJ1-1 TRBV3-1/TRBV3-2 .
CASSRGQGGEKLFF TGTGCCAGCAGTAGGGGACAGGGTGGTGAAAAACTGTTTTTT . TRBJ1-4 TRBV6-5 TRBD1
CASSPVGHDNTEAFF TGTGCCAGCTCACCGGTGGGGCACGACAACACTGAAGCTTTCTTT once TRBJ1-1 TRBV18 .
CASSAQGRSYGYTF TGTGCCAGCAGCGCCCAGGGTCGCAGCTATGGCTACACCTTC . TRBJ1-2 TRBV5-6 .
CASRKAGGMDEQFF TGTGCTAGCCGGAAAGCGGGAGGGATGGATGAGCAGTTCTTC . TRBJ2-1 TRBV12-5 TRBD2
CASSTNRGQPQHF TGTGCCAGCTCAACGAACAGGGGCCAGCCCCAGCATTTT few TRBJ1-5 TRBV18 TRBD1
CASSLERGGRREQFF TGTGCCAGCAGCTTAGAGCGGGGGGGCCGTCGTGAGCAGTTCTTC . TRBJ2-1 TRBV7-9 TRBD2
CASSLLTSGGANEQFF TGTGCCAGCAGCTTGCTGACTAGCGGGGGGGCCAATGAGCAGTTCTTC . TRBJ2-1 TRBV5-5 TRBD2
CASSLAAGGTGELFF TGTGCCAGCAGCTTAGCCGCAGGGGGCACCGGGGAGCTGTTTTTT . TRBJ2-2 TRBV7-2 TRBD1
CASSATSGSVGELFF TGTGCCAGCAGCGCCACTAGCGGGAGTGTCGGGGAGCTGTTTTTT . TRBJ2-2 TRBV9 TRBD2
CASSQVSGTGANVLTF TGCGCCAGCAGCCAAGTTAGCGGGACTGGGGCCAACGTCCTGACTTTC . TRBJ2-6 TRBV4-1 TRBD2
CASSFGLAGDKETQYF TGTGCCAGCAGTTTCGGACTAGCGGGGGACAAAGAGACCCAGTACTTC once TRBJ2-5 TRBV28 TRBD2
CASKAPQWSEKLFF TGTGCCAGCAAGGCCCCTCAGTGGAGTGAAAAACTGTTTTTT . TRBJ1-4 TRBV6-8 .
CASSDEGGSDTQYF TGTGCCAGCAGTGACGAGGGGGGGTCAGATACGCAGTATTTT once TRBJ2-3 TRBV6-4 .
CASGPPGGRENTIYF TGTGCTAGTGGTCCACCGGGGGGGAGGGAAAACACCATATATTTT . TRBJ1-3 TRBV12-5 .
CASSELGGTGGLSEQFF TGTGCCAGCAGTGAATTGGGGGGGACAGGGGGATTGAGTGAGCAGTTCTTC . TRBJ2-1 TRBV6-1 TRBD1
CARRRGQGANEQFF TGTGCCAGGAGGCGGGGACAGGGGGCAAATGAGCAGTTCTTC . TRBJ2-1 TRBV2 TRBD1
CATTQSDNEQFF TGTGCCACCACTCAAAGCGACAATGAGCAGTTCTTC few TRBJ2-1 TRBV24-1 .
CASSHLLGTGGTTEAFF TGTGCCAGCAGCCACCTATTGGGGACAGGGGGCACGACTGAAGCTTTCTTT few TRBJ1-1 TRBV3-1/TRBV3-2 TRBD1
CASSPPNPGQGTTGELFF TGTGCCAGCTCACCACCAAATCCGGGACAGGGGACCACCGGGGAGCTGTTTTTT . TRBJ2-2 TRBV18 TRBD1
CASSPGGASEKLFF TGTGCCAGCAGTCCAGGGGGCGCCTCGGAAAAACTGTTTTTT few TRBJ1-4 TRBV28 TRBD1
CASSQERSRETQYF TGTGCCAGCAGCCAAGAACGTAGTAGAGAGACCCAGTACTTC . TRBJ2-5 TRBV14 .
CASSSGGWPNEQFF TGTGCCAGCAGCTCGGGAGGGTGGCCGAATGAGCAGTTCTTC . TRBJ2-1 TRBV11-3 TRBD2
CASSSGTGFEKLFF TGCGCCAGCAGCTCCGGGACAGGGTTTGAAAAACTGTTTTTT once TRBJ1-4 TRBV5-1 TRBD1
CASSRVTGAKNTIYF TGTGCCAGCAGCCGAGTGACAGGAGCTAAAAACACCATATATTTT . TRBJ1-3 TRBV14 .
CASSVAESGYYNEQFF TGTGCCAGCAGCGTAGCTGAGAGCGGGTACTACAATGAGCAGTTCTTC many TRBJ2-1 TRBV9 .
CASSLAGATNEKLFF TGTGCCAGCAGCTTAGCAGGAGCAACTAATGAAAAACTGTTTTTT . TRBJ1-4 TRBV7-9 .
CASTLTKGGHGELFF TGCGCCAGCACCTTAACAAAGGGAGGCCACGGGGAGCTGTTTTTT . TRBJ2-2 TRBV5-1 .
CASSLTRGPQHF TGTGCCAGCAGCCTGACCCGAGGGCCCCAGCATTTT . TRBJ1-5 TRBV12-3/TRBV12-4 .
CASSPTGSSNEKLFF TGTGCCAGCAGCCCAACAGGGTCCTCTAATGAAAAACTGTTTTTT . TRBJ1-4 TRBV11-2 .
CASKGSGGLETQYF TGTGCCAGCAAAGGGTCAGGGGGATTGGAGACCCAGTACTTC . TRBJ2-5 TRBV2 TRBD1
CASSETDRDEQFF TGCGCCAGCAGTGAGACGGACAGGGATGAGCAGTTCTTC few TRBJ2-1 TRBV10-1 TRBD1